The 3 T cell receptor beta chains listed next were all sequenced from one sample in a study of blood T cells in healthy people across ages. Alongside a J-beta primer mix, a sample-barcoded 5' primer served in a second PCR lasting about 6 to 12 cycles. Via MiXCR, TCRdb re-called the 5' RACE reads, giving one row per CDR3 protein. The top ten hold over 5% of the sample, which has about 1.4 million distinct CDR3 sequences, around 59% seen once. Specimen: blood. The receptors here all came from a man between 18 and 29 years old in good health.

This clonotype has just a few counts. The CDR3 reads CASGYANVRTQYF. For the CDR3, the DNA is TGTGCTAGTGGTTACGCGAACGTGAGGACCCAGTACTTC. J is TRBJ2-5 and V is TRBV12-5; D is ambiguous. Germline CDR1 LGHNT, CDR2 FRNRAP. V was clipped by 4 bases and J by 7 bases, with 13 bases between them. CDR3 length: 13 amino acids.

The rearrangement joins TRBV20-1 to TRBJ2-7; 7 nucleotides match TRBD2. The DNA end favors TRBJ2-5, so the J call may be wrong. This CDR3 has 16 residues. The germline CDR1 and CDR2 sequences are DFQATT and SNEGSKA (reference sequence). The CDR3 coding sequence is TGCAGTGCTCAGCCTGCGCTAGCGGCGATGAAAGAGACCCAGTACTTC. Residues: CSAQPALAAMKETQYF.

As for this clonotype: Compared with germline, one end of the junction differs, possibly owing to a read error. The chain links TRBV3-1 to TRBJ2-1; 11 bases agree with TRBD2. Germline V gene lookup returns CDR1 LGHDT and CDR2 YNNKEL (reference sequence). The CDR3 covers 15 residues. CDR3 protein: CASSRTSGHINEKFF. Here the CDR3 DNA reads TGTGCCAGCAGTCGGACTAGCGGGCACATCAATGAGAAGTTCTTC.